The following is a TCR beta chain sequence with its context. This sample's treatment: over 15 received Ad26.COV2.S at low or high dose, single or two shots; roughly five received placebo; per-sample allocation not given. Sampling was performed 63 days after the first vaccine or placebo injection. This record belongs to a study of Ad26.COV2.S vaccination and SARS-CoV-2 variants. Background on the study: Ad26.COV2.S was injected intramuscularly once or twice, 56 days apart.

The CDR3 runs 16 residues. The germline V and J ends were trimmed by 3 bases and 3 bases, with 17 bases remaining between them. Germline V gene lookup returns CDR1 LNHDA and CDR2 SQIVND (reference sequence). The method was immunoSEQ multiplex PCR; TCRdb's version includes in-frame clones alone and lacks a portion of them. Of about 320,000 clones in the sample, around 84% are singletons; the top ten hold approximately 1.9%. The chain uses TRBV19 and TRBJ1-1; D not certain. The starting material was peripheral blood, obtained in a trial of Ad26.COV2.S vaccine versus placebo. The sequence came from a person between 18 and 65 years old who received the Ad26.COV2.S COVID-19 vaccine or a placebo. CDR3 coding DNA: TGTGCCAGTAGTATCCGATCGGCCAACTGGGACACTGAAGCTTTCTTT. This gives the protein CASSIRSANWDTEAFF.